A selection of T cell receptor beta chains follows, all from one sample in a study of blood T cell repertoires in COVID-19. The data were produced by immunoSEQ multiplex PCR, yet TCRdb's version contains in-frame clones alone and is incomplete. The sample holds roughly 260,000 clones, roughly 87% seen once. Sequencing was performed on PBMCs or T cells enriched from blood (not recorded which). The receptors stem from a woman aged 25 to 39 with acute COVID-19. CDR3s include the opening cysteine and the closing phenylalanine or tryptophan. D genes are given only for firm matches. Clone size appears in some rows only: once, few, many, or a class for an expanded clone.

V	D	J	size	CDR3	DNA
TRBV10-3	TRBD1	TRBJ2-5	-	CAISESTGGETQYF	TGTGCCATCAGTGAGTCTACAGGGGGGGAGACCCAGTACTTC
TRBV7-9	TRBD1	TRBJ1-2	few	CASSSLDREHYGYTF	TGTGCCAGCAGCTCCTTGGACAGGGAACACTATGGCTACACCTTC
TRBV3-1/TRBV3-2	TRBD2	TRBJ2-3	-	CASSPSGSTDTQYF	TGTGCCAGCAGTCCTAGCGGGAGCACAGATACGCAGTATTTT
TRBV19	TRBD2	TRBJ2-1	-	CASSVSGVTYNEQFF	TGTGCCAGTAGTGTAAGCGGGGTTACCTACAATGAGCAGTTCTTC
TRBV30	-	TRBJ1-1	-	CAWSGIRGGNTEAFF	TGTGCCTGGAGTGGAATTCGAGGGGGTAACACTGAAGCTTTCTTT
TRBV15	TRBD1	TRBJ1-5	-	CATSPPGDSGLNQPQHF	TGTGCCACCAGCCCCCCCGGGGACAGCGGCCTCAATCAGCCCCAGCATTTT
TRBV19	TRBD1	TRBJ1-1	-	CASRDRFKGQAGTEAFF	TGTGCCAGTAGGGACCGATTTAAAGGACAGGCCGGGACTGAAGCTTTCTTT
TRBV5-1	TRBD1	TRBJ2-1	-	CASSFGDRTGEQFF	TGCGCCAGCAGCTTCGGGGACAGGACGGGCGAGCAGTTCTTC
TRBV6-2/TRBV6-3	-	TRBJ1-1	few	CASSFRADEAFF	TGTGCCAGCAGTTTCAGGGCAGATGAAGCTTTCTTT
TRBV2	TRBD2	TRBJ2-1	-	CASYRGGLRNEQFF	TGTGCCAGCTATCGGGGGGGCTTAAGGAATGAGCAGTTCTTC
TRBV2	-	TRBJ1-5	-	CASKGEPLSNQPQHF	TGTGCCAGCAAAGGAGAACCGTTGAGCAATCAGCCCCAGCATTTT
TRBV4-1	-	TRBJ2-6	-	CASSGASGANVLTF	TGCGCCAGCAGCGGGGCCTCTGGGGCCAACGTCCTGACTTTC
TRBV7-2	-	TRBJ2-7	-	CASSLRLGQRPGEQYF	TGTGCCAGCAGCTTAAGGTTGGGGCAGAGGCCCGGCGAGCAGTACTTC
TRBV7-9	TRBD1	TRBJ1-4	-	CASSLPGQGSEKLFF	TGTGCCAGCAGCCTACCGGGACAGGGGAGTGAAAAACTGTTTTTT
TRBV7-9	TRBD1	TRBJ1-1	once	CASSLGGQLTEAFF	TGTGCCAGCAGCTTAGGGGGACAGCTCACTGAAGCTTTCTTT
TRBV6-5	-	TRBJ1-2	-	CASRNQITYAGYTF	TGTGCCAGCAGAAACCAAATAACCTACGCCGGCTACACCTTC
TRBV5-1	TRBD1	TRBJ2-5	-	CASRSDRGYQETQYF	TGCGCCAGCAGATCGGACAGGGGATACCAAGAGACCCAGTACTTC
TRBV6-5	-	TRBJ1-2	-	CASRATRVSYGYTF	TGTGCCAGCAGGGCCACCAGGGTTAGCTATGGCTACACCTTC
TRBV2	-	TRBJ1-3	-	CASRQDSGNTIYF	TGTGCCAGCCGTCAGGACAGTGGAAACACCATATATTTT
TRBV5-1	-	TRBJ2-3	-	CASRPTGTSTDTQYF	TGCGCCAGCAGACCTACCGGGACTAGCACAGATACGCAGTATTTT
TRBV2	TRBD1	TRBJ2-3	-	CASRGPGQITDTQYF	TGTGCCAGCAGGGGACCGGGACAGATCACAGATACGCAGTATTTT
TRBV9	-	TRBJ2-1	-	CASSALHQGTQPQGSYNEQFF	TGTGCCAGCAGCGCCCTACATCAGGGTACCCAGCCCCAAGGCTCCTACAATGAGCAGTTCTTC
TRBV4-2	-	TRBJ1-2	few	CASSQELAGISTF	TGTGCCAGCAGCCAAGAACTGGCAGGAATATCCACCTTC
TRBV29-1	-	TRBJ1-2	-	CSVDHGFEYGYTF	TGCAGCGTTGATCATGGTTTTGAGTATGGCTACACCTTC
TRBV2	TRBD1	TRBJ1-4	few	CASSGQGREKLFF	TGTGCCAGCAGTGGACAGGGCCGTGAAAAACTGTTTTTT
TRBV6-5	-	TRBJ1-5	-	CASWGPRGRNQPQHF	TGTGCCAGCTGGGGGCCAAGAGGACGGAATCAGCCCCAGCATTTT
TRBV29-1	-	TRBJ2-7	few	CSVADTTYEQYF	TGCAGCGTCGCGGACACAACCTACGAGCAGTACTTC
TRBV6-5	TRBD1	TRBJ1-1	-	CASSYFGTGDEAFF	TGTGCCAGCAGTTATTTCGGGACAGGGGATGAAGCTTTCTTT
TRBV5-1	TRBD1	TRBJ2-7	-	CASKSQGAYEQYF	TGCGCCAGCAAGAGCCAGGGGGCCTACGAGCAGTACTTC